This T cell receptor beta chain was sequenced in a study of identical twins. General study results and limits: Abundant beta clonotypes from cord blood had fewer insertions, unlike memory repertoires, which showed none.

As to this clonotype: No antigen is known for it.

In TCRdb, the 5' RACE reads were re-called with MiXCR into one record per CDR3 protein. This table holds 200,000 to 250,000 distinct CDR3 sequences, under 10% found once. Germline V gene lookup returns CDR1 MNHNS and CDR2 SASEGT. J lost 6 bases, V lost 7 bases, and 5 bases had no gene match. This CDR3 spans 14 amino acids. The same data also went into a second study, on yellow fever vaccine responses in identical twins.

What was sequenced was memory (CD45RO+) T cells sorted from blood. The receptor's source is a woman between 18 and 29 years old in good health. V is TRBV6-1 and J is TRBJ2-3; 12 bases map to TRBD2. DNA of the CDR3: TGTGCCAGCACCACTGGGACTAGCGGGGATACGCAGTATTTT. This translates into CASTTGTSGDTQYF.